These T cell receptor beta chains were read from a single sample in a study of PD-1 blockade in classical Hodgkin lymphoma. The assay was immunoSEQ multiplex PCR, and TCRdb's table has in-frame clones only and misses some. The table lists roughly 90,000 clones, roughly four fifths of them singletons. This sample comprised peripheral blood mononuclear cells (PBMCs), obtained before the second cycle of nivolumab. These receptor sequences come from a human donor with classical Hodgkin lymphoma. Both conserved end residues are part of each CDR3. A D gene is named only where the DNA matches it firmly. Only part of the rows carry a size: once, few, many, or a class if the clone is expanded.

TRBV4-1	-	-	TRBJ2-7	CASSRDPSAYEQYF	TGCGCCAGCAGCCGTGACCCGTCCGCCTACGAGCAGTACTTC
TRBV7-2	-	-	TRBJ1-1	CASRKGFGEAFF	TGTGCCAGCCGTAAAGGGTTCGGTGAAGCTTTCTTT
TRBV12-5	-	many	TRBJ2-7	CASGFHRLEGRTPYEQYF	TGTGCTAGTGGTTTTCACCGGTTAGAGGGACGAACACCCTACGAGCAGTACTTC
TRBV30	-	-	TRBJ1-2	CAWSVGGAYTF	TGTGCCTGGAGTGTAGGGGGTGCCTACACCTTC
TRBV5-6	-	-	TRBJ1-5	CASSATGLQPQHF	TGTGCCAGCAGCGCAACAGGGTTGCAGCCCCAGCATTTT
TRBV9	TRBD2	once	TRBJ2-1	CASSVGGGGNNEQFF	TGTGCCAGCAGCGTAGGCGGGGGGGGCAACAATGAGCAGTTCTTC
TRBV10-3	-	-	TRBJ2-7	CAISESVGSGYEQYF	TGTGCCATCAGTGAGTCGGTGGGGAGTGGCTACGAGCAGTACTTC
TRBV10-3	-	once	TRBJ2-7	CAISEGGPGEQYF	TGTGCCATCAGTGAGGGAGGACCGGGCGAGCAGTACTTC
TRBV6-4	-	-	TRBJ2-2	CASSGPNTGELFF	TGTGCCAGCAGTGGCCCGAACACCGGGGAGCTGTTTTTT
TRBV5-1	TRBD2	few	TRBJ2-3	CASSLTLADTSTDTQYF	TGCGCCAGCAGCTTGACACTAGCGGATACTAGCACAGATACGCAGTATTTT
TRBV29-1	TRBD1	-	TRBJ2-3	CSAGDRRTDTQYF	TGCAGCGCCGGGGACAGACGCACAGATACGCAGTATTTT
TRBV5-5	TRBD1	-	TRBJ1-2	CASSLIQGTGGYTF	TGTGCCAGCAGCTTGATACAGGGGACCGGGGGCTACACCTTC
TRBV10-3	-	once	TRBJ1-3	CAISESRDVGNTIYF	TGTGCCATCAGTGAGTCCCGGGACGTTGGAAACACCATATATTTT
TRBV11-2	-	-	TRBJ1-1	CASSLGDPNTEAFF	TGTGCCAGCAGCTTAGGGGACCCGAACACTGAAGCTTTCTTT
TRBV6-5	-	-	TRBJ2-7	CASSWGYEQYF	TGTGCCAGCAGCTGGGGTTACGAGCAGTACTTC
TRBV28	-	once	TRBJ1-5	CASSFLGGGQPQHF	TGTGCCAGCAGTTTCTTAGGGGGTGGTCAGCCCCAGCATTTT
TRBV10-3	-	-	TRBJ1-3	CAISESGGSGNTIYF	TGTGCCATCAGTGAGTCTGGAGGGTCTGGAAACACCATATATTTT
TRBV19	TRBD2	-	TRBJ2-1	CASSSRTSRGYRFF	TGTGCCAGTAGTTCTAGGACTAGTCGGGGGTATCGGTTCTTC
TRBV7-2	-	-	TRBJ2-1	CASSPPGTTANEQFF	TGTGCCAGCAGCCCTCCCGGGACGACAGCCAATGAGCAGTTCTTC
TRBV15	-	-	TRBJ2-1	CATSRDVYNEQFF	TGTGCCACCAGCAGAGATGTCTACAATGAGCAGTTCTTC
TRBV11-2	TRBD1	-	TRBJ2-5	CASAKTGIGETQYF	TGTGCCAGCGCAAAGACAGGGATAGGAGAGACCCAGTACTTC
TRBV4-3	TRBD1	-	TRBJ1-1	CASSRQGTGTEAFF	TGCGCCAGCAGCAGACAGGGGACGGGGACTGAAGCTTTCTTT
TRBV6-1	TRBD1	once	TRBJ1-5	CASKRGQGIQPQHF	TGTGCCAGCAAGCGGGGACAGGGTATTCAGCCCCAGCATTTT
TRBV7-2	TRBD1	-	TRBJ1-1	CASSSQQGSEAFF	TGTGCCAGCAGCTCACAACAGGGGTCTGAAGCTTTCTTT
TRBV5-1	-	-	TRBJ2-7	CASSSWDTGSYEQYF	TGCGCCAGCAGCTCATGGGACACCGGCTCCTACGAGCAGTACTTC
TRBV19	-	-	TRBJ2-1	CASKFDRSSYNEQFF	TGTGCCAGTAAATTCGACAGGAGCTCCTACAATGAGCAGTTCTTC
TRBV10-3	TRBD1	-	TRBJ1-4	CAISPDRGATNEKLFF	TGTGCCATCAGTCCGGACAGGGGCGCGACTAATGAAAAACTGTTTTTT
TRBV5-1	-	-	TRBJ1-1	CASSSNRRVNTEAFF	TGCGCCAGCAGCTCCAACCGCAGGGTGAACACTGAAGCTTTCTTT
TRBV6-1	-	few	TRBJ1-1	CASSDQAFF	TGTGCCAGCAGTGACCAAGCTTTCTTT
TRBV7-8	-	-	TRBJ2-1	CASTRLIGTKYNEQFF	TGTGCCAGCACTCGACTCATCGGGACCAAGTACAATGAGCAGTTCTTC
TRBV28	-	-	TRBJ2-2	CASSLAGNTGELFF	TGTGCCAGCAGTTTAGCGGGGAACACCGGGGAGCTGTTTTTT
TRBV9	-	-	TRBJ1-1	CASSVGLTGQMNTEAFF	TGTGCCAGCAGCGTAGGACTCACAGGCCAAATGAACACTGAAGCTTTCTTT
TRBV9	-	-	TRBJ2-7	CASSSSLRVSGEQYF	TGTGCCAGCAGCTCAAGCCTGAGAGTCTCAGGGGAGCAGTACTTC
TRBV30	-	-	TRBJ1-1	CAWSSQDFIEAFF	TGTGCCTGGAGTTCCCAAGATTTCATTGAAGCTTTCTTT
TRBV6-1	TRBD1	-	TRBJ1-4	CASRRTGANEKLFF	TGTGCCAGCAGACGGACAGGAGCTAATGAAAAACTGTTTTTT
TRBV12-5	-	-	TRBJ2-7	CASALGPQGHEQYF	TGTGCTAGTGCTTTGGGGCCCCAGGGGCACGAGCAGTACTTC
TRBV19	-	-	TRBJ2-5	CASSIATSRETQYF	TGTGCCAGTAGTATCGCCACTAGCCGGGAGACCCAGTACTTC
TRBV19	TRBD2	-	TRBJ2-3	CASSINLLAGVTQYF	TGTGCCAGTAGTATAAATCTTTTGGCGGGGGTCACGCAGTATTTT
TRBV7-2	-	-	TRBJ2-3	CASSLRGTLTGGTQYF	TGTGCCAGCAGCCTACGGGGAACACTTACTGGGGGTACGCAGTATTTT
TRBV7-6	TRBD1	few	TRBJ2-7	CASSARDSNYEQYF	TGTGCCAGCAGCGCCCGGGACAGTAACTACGAGCAGTACTTC
TRBV9	-	-	TRBJ2-7	CASSATSQNYEQYF	TGTGCCAGCAGCGCGACTTCACAGAACTACGAGCAGTACTTC
TRBV9	-	-	TRBJ2-5	CASSVGGLPGETQYF	TGTGCCAGCAGCGTAGGAGGACTACCTGGAGAGACCCAGTACTTC
TRBV9	-	-	TRBJ2-3	CASRPADTQYF	TGTGCCAGCCGTCCCGCCGATACGCAGTATTTT
TRBV11-3	-	-	TRBJ2-7	CASSSGPTYEQYF	TGTGCCAGCAGCTCTGGACCTACCTACGAGCAGTACTTC
TRBV21-1	-	-	TRBJ1-3	CASSPRFLSGNTIYF	TGTGCCAGCAGCCCCCGTTTTCTTTCTGGAAACACCATATATTTT
TRBV11-2	TRBD1	-	TRBJ2-4	CASSAAGTGSIQYF	TGTGCCAGCAGCGCGGCCGGGACAGGAAGCATTCAGTACTTC
TRBV19	-	-	TRBJ1-3	CASIVSPGAGNTIYF	TGTGCCAGTATCGTGTCCCCCGGAGCTGGAAACACCATATATTTT
TRBV6-6	TRBD1	-	TRBJ2-7	CASSQTGGAGEQYF	TGTGCCAGCAGTCAGACAGGGGGCGCGGGCGAGCAGTACTTC
TRBV7-9	TRBD1	few	TRBJ2-7	CASSLGWTGGNEQYF	TGTGCCAGCAGCTTAGGATGGACAGGGGGCAACGAGCAGTACTTC
TRBV28	-	-	TRBJ2-5	CASSLPGPSSAQYF	TGTGCCAGCAGTTTACCCGGACCGTCTTCTGCCCAGTACTTC